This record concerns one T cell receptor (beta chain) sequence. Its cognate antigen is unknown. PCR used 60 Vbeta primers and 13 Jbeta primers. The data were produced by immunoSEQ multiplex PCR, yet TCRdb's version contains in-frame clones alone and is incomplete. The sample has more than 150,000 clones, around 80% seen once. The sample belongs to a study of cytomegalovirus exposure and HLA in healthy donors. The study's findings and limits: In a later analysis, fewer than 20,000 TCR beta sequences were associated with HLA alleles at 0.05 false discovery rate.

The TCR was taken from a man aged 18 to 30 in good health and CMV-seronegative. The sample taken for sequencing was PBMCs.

CDR3 sequence: CASSGTAMNTEAFF. For the CDR3, the DNA is TGCGCCAGCAGCGGAACAGCAATGAACACTGAAGCTTTCTTT. This chain joins TRBV5-1 and TRBJ1-1; D remains unclear. Germline V gene data show CDR1 as SGHRS and CDR2 as YFSETQ. This CDR3 has 14 amino acids. Between the trimmed V and J ends, which lost 4 bases and 0 bases, there was a span of 10 bases.